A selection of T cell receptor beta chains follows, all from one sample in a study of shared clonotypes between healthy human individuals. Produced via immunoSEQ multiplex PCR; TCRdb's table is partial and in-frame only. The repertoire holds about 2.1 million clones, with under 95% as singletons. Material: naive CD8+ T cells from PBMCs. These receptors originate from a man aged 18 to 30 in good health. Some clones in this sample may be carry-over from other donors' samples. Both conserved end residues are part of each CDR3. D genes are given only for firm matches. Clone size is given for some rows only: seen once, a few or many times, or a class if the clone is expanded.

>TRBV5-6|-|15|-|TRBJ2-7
TGTGCCAGCACCTCTCCAGTTTACGGTTCCTACGAGCAGTACTTC
CASTSPVYGSYEQYF
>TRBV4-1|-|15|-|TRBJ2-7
TGCGCCAGCAGCCAAGATCGTGCATCCCAGTCCGAGCAGTACTTC
CASSQDRASQSEQYF
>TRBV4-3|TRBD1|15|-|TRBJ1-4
TGCGCCAGCAGCCAGTCCGGGACAGGAAATGAAAAACTGTTTTTT
CASSQSGTGNEKLFF
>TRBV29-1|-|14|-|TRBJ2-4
TGCAGCGTTGTGGCAAGTCTAGCCAAAAACATTCAGTACTTC
CSVVASLAKNIQYF
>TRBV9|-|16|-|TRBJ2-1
TGTGCCAGCAGCGTAGTTAGGGGAACTTCCTACAATGAGCAGTTCTTC
CASSVVRGTSYNEQFF
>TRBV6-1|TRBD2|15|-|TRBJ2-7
TGTGCCAGCAGGGGCCAGCGGGAGGTTCCCCACGAGCAGTACTTC
CASRGQREVPHEQYF
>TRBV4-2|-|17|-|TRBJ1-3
TGTGCCAGCAGCCCGATACCGAGGGACACCTTAGGAAACACCATATATTTT
CASSPIPRDTLGNTIYF
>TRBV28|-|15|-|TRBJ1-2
TGTGCCAGCAGCTTCCTCCGGGGGGCTAACTATGGCTACACCTTC
CASSFLRGANYGYTF
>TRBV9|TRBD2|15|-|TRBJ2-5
TGTGCCAGCAGCGCGTCAGCGGGAGCAGGGGAGACCCAGTACTTC
CASSASAGAGETQYF
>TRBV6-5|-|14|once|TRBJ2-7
TGTGCCAGCAGTTACTCCACAAGACCCTACGAGCAGTACTTC
CASSYSTRPYEQYF
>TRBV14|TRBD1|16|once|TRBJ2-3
TGTGCCAGCAGCCAAGACGGGACAGGGATGGCAGATACGCAGTATTTT
CASSQDGTGMADTQYF
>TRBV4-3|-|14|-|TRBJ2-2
TGCGCCAGCAGCCAACGAGACTATCCCCGGGAGCTGTTTTTT
CASSQRDYPRELFF
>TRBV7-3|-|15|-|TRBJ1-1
TGTGCCAGCAGCTTAAGGGGGGGACCCAACACTGAAGCTTTCTTT
CASSLRGGPNTEAFF
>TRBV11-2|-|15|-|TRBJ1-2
TGTGCCAGCAGCCACCGGACAGCAGCTAACTATGGCTACACCTTC
CASSHRTAANYGYTF
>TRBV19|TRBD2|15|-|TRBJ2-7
TGTGCCAGTAGTACCCGGCTGGCGGGAGTCTACGAGCAGTACTTC
CASSTRLAGVYEQYF
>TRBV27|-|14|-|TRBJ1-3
TGTGCCAGCACGGGGGGGAACTCTGGAAACACCATATATTTT
CASTGGNSGNTIYF
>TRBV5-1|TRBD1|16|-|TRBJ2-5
TGCGCCAGCGGTTGGGACCGGGACAGGGCCCAAGAGACCCAGTACTTC
CASGWDRDRAQETQYF
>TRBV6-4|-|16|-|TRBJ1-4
TGTGCCAGCGTTACGCGCGGCCAGGGGCAGAGTGAAAAACTGTTTTTT
CASVTRGQGQSEKLFF
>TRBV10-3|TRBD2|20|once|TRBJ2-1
TGTGCCATCAGTGAGACCCTTGGGACTAGCGGGAGGGCCGTCGATAATGAGCAGTTCTTC
CAISETLGTSGRAVDNEQFF
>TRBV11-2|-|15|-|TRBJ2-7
TGTGCCAGCAGCGAGGGTCGGGGGACTCCCTACGAGCAGTACTTC
CASSEGRGTPYEQYF
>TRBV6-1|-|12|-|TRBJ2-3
TGTGCCAGCCGCCCAGGTCCAGATACGCAGTATTTT
CASRPGPDTQYF
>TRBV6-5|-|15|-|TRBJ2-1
TGTGCCAGCAGACTTAGCTGGAGCTCCTACAATGAGCAGTTCTTC
CASRLSWSSYNEQFF
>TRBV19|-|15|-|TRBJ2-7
TGTGCCAGCACCCACGGGACGTATTTAGCCTACGAGCAGTACTTC
CASTHGTYLAYEQYF
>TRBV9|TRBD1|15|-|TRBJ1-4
TGTGCCAGCAGCCCAGGGGGACAGGTCAATGAAAAACTGTTTTTT
CASSPGGQVNEKLFF
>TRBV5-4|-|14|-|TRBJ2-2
TGTGCCAGCAGCGTAACAGGGTACACCGGGGAGCTGTTTTTT
CASSVTGYTGELFF
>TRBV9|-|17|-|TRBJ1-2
TGTGCCAGCAGCGCCGACCCCCTAGGACGGGAAAACTATGGCTACACCTTC
CASSADPLGRENYGYTF
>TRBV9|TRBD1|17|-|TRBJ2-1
TGTGCCAGCAGCGGCAGAACAGGGGCGAGGTCCTACAATGAGCAGTTCTTC
CASSGRTGARSYNEQFF
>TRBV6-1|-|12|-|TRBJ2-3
TGTGCCAGCAAGTTAGGCACAGATACGCAGTATTTT
CASKLGTDTQYF
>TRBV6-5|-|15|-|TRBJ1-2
TGTGCCAGCAGTTACTCGCCCCAGGGGATGAATGGCTACACCTTC
CASSYSPQGMNGYTF
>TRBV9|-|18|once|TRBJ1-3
TGTGCCAGCAGCGTAGGGGGAGGAGGAGGTCCCTCTGGAAACACCATATATTTT
CASSVGGGGGPSGNTIYF
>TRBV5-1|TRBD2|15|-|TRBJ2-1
TGCGCCAGCAGCTTGCGGGAGGGCTCCTACAATGAGCAGTTCTTC
CASSLREGSYNEQFF
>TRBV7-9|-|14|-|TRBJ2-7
TGTGCCAGCAGCCCGTCCACAGGGTACTACGAGCAGTACTTC
CASSPSTGYYEQYF
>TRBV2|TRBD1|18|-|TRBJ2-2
TGTGCCAGTGCGGGGGACAGGGTAATAGTAGATCGCACCGGGGAGCTGTTTTTT
CASAGDRVIVDRTGELFF
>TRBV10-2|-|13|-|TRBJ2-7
TGCGCCAGCAGGGGGGCAGATGTCTACGAGCAGTACTTC
CASRGADVYEQYF
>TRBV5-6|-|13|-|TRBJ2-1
TGTGCCAGCAGCTGGAGGGATTACAATGAGCAGTTCTTC
CASSWRDYNEQFF
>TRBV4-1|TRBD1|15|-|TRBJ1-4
TGCGCCAGCAGCCCACGGACAGGGGGGGGCGAAAAACTGTTTTTT
CASSPRTGGGEKLFF
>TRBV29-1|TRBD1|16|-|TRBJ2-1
TGCAGCGTTGTGCTACCGGGACAGGGGATCCACAATGAGCAGTTCTTC
CSVVLPGQGIHNEQFF
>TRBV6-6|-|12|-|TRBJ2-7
TGTGCCAGCAGCCACAGGGTGTACGAGCAGTACTTC
CASSHRVYEQYF
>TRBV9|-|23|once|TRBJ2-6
TGTGCCAGCAGCGGAGACCATTTTGTCCGGACGAAAGGACCGATCTCTGGGGCCAACGTCCTGACTTTC
CASSGDHFVRTKGPISGANVLTF
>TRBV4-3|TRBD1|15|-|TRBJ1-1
TGCGCCAGCAGCCAGTGGGACAGCGGAAACACTGAAGCTTTCTTT
CASSQWDSGNTEAFF
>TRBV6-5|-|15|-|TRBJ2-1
TGTGCCAGCAGTCGACGGGAACTTGGATACAATGAGCAGTTCTTC
CASSRRELGYNEQFF
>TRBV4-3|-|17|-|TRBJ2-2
TGCGCCAGCAGTGGCCCCCGACAGGTGGGCTGGACCGGGGAGCTGTTTTTT
CASSGPRQVGWTGELFF
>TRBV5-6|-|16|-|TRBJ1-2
TGTGCCAGCAGCTTGGGGGGCGTCCGAGGATTGGATGGCTACACCTTC
CASSLGGVRGLDGYTF
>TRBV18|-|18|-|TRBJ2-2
TGTGCCAGCTCACCAGGTGAGATGAGGACCTCCAACACCGGGGAGCTGTTTTTT
CASSPGEMRTSNTGELFF